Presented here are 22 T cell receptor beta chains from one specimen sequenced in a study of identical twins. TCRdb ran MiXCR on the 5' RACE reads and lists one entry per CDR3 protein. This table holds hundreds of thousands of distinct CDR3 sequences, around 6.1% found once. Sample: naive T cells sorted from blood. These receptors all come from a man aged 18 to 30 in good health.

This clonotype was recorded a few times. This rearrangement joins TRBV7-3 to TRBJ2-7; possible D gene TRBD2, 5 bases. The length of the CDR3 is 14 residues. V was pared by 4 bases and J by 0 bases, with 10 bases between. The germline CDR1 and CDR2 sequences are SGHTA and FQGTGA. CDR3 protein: CASSSTSNSYEQYF. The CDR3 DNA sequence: TGTGCCAGCAGCTCTACTAGTAACTCCTACGAGCAGTACTTC.

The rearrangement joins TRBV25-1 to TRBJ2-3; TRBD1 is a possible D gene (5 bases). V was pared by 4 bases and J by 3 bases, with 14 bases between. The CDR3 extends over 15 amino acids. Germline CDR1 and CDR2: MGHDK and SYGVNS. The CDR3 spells CASSAGQGRTDTQYF. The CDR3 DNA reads TGTGCCAGCAGTGCCGGACAAGGGCGGACAGATACGCAGTATTTT.

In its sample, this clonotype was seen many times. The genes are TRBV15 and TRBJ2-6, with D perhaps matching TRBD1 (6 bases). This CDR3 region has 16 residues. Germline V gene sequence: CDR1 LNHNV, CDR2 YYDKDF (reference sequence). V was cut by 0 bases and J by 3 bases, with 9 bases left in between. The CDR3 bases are TGTGCCACCAGCAGAGATCAGGGGTTTGGGGCCAACGTCCTGACTTTC. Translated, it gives CATSRDQGFGANVLTF.

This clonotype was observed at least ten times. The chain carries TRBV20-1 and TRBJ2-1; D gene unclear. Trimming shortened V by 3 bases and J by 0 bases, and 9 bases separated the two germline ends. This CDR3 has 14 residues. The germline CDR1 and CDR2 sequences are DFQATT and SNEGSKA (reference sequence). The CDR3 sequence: CSASLPTSYNEQFF. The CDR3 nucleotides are TGCAGTGCTAGTCTTCCTACCTCCTACAATGAGCAGTTCTTC.

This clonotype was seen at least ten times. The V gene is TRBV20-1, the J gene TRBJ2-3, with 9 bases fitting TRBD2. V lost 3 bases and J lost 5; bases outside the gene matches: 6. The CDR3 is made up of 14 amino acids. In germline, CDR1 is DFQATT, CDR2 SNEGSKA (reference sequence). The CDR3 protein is CSASPLAGRDTQYF. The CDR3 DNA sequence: TGCAGTGCTAGTCCCCTAGCGGGAAGAGATACGCAGTATTTT.

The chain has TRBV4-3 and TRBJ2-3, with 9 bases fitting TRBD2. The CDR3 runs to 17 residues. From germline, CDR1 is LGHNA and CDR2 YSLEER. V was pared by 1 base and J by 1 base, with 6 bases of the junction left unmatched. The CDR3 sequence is CASSQGIAGVGTDTQYF. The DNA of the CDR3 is TGCGCCAGCAGCCAAGGGATAGCGGGAGTCGGCACAGATACGCAGTATTTT.

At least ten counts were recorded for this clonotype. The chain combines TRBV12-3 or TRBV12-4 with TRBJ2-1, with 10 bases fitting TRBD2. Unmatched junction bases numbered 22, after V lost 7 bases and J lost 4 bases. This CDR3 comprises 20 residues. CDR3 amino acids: CASTGVGVQGSSGSYNEQFF. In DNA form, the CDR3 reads TGTGCCAGCACTGGCGTGGGGGTCCAGGGGTCTAGCGGGAGTTACAATGAGCAGTTCTTC.

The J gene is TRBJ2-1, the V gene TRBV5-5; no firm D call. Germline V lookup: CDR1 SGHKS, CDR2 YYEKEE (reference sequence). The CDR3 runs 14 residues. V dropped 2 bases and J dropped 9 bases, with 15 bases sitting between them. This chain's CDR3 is CASSFSGLSGEQFF. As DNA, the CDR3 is TGTGCCAGCAGCTTTAGTGGCCTCTCGGGTGAGCAGTTCTTC.

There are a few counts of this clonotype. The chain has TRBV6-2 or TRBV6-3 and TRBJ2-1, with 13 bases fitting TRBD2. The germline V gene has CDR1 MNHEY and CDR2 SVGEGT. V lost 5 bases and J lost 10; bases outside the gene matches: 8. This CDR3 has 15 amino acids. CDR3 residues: CASSTGLAGVGEQFF. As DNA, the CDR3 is TGTGCCAGCAGTACTGGACTAGCGGGAGTTGGGGAGCAGTTCTTC.

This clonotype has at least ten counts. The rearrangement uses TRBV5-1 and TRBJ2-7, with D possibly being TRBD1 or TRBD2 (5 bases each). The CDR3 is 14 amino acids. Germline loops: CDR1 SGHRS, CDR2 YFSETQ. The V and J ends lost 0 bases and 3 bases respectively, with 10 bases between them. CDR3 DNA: TGCGCCAGCAGCTTGGTAGGGACCGACTACGAGCAGTACTTC. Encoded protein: CASSLVGTDYEQYF.

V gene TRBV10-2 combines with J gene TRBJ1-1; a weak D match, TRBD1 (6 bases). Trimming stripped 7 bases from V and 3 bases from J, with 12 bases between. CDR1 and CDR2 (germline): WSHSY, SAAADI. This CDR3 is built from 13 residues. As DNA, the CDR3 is TGCGCCAGCAAGGTATCAGGGGACACTGAAGCTTTCTTT. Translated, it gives CASKVSGDTEAFF.

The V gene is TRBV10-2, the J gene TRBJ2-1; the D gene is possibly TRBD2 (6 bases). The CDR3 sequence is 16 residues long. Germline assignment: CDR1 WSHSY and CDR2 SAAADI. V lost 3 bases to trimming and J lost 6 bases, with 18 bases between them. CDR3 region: CASSEFLATFRNEQFF. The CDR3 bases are TGCGCCAGCAGTGAATTTCTAGCGACATTTCGCAATGAGCAGTTCTTC.

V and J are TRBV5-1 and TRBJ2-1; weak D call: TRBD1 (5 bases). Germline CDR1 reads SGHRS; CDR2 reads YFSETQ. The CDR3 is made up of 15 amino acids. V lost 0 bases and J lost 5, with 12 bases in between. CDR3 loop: CASSLATGPNNEQFF. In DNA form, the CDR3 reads TGCGCCAGCAGCTTGGCTACAGGTCCCAACAATGAGCAGTTCTTC.

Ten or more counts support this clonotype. CDR3 in DNA: TGTGCCAGCAGCCTCGGGACGCGTAATGAAAAACTGTTTTTT. Protein: CASSLGTRNEKLFF. J is TRBJ1-4 and V is TRBV12-3 or TRBV12-4, with D perhaps TRBD1 (5 bases). The CDR3 loop spans 14 amino acids. V was clipped by 6 bases and J by 4 bases, with 12 bases between them.

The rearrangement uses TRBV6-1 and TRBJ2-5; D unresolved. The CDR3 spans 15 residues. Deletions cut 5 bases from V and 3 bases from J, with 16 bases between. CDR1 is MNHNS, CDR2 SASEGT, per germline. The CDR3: CASSTPGLLKETQYF. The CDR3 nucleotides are TGTGCCAGCAGTACACCGGGCCTCTTAAAAGAGACCCAGTACTTC.

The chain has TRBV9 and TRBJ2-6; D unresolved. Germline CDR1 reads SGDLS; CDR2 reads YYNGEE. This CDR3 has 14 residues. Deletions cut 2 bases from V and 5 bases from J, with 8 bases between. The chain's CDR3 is CASSVSWRANVLTF. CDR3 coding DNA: TGTGCCAGCAGCGTCTCCTGGCGGGCCAACGTCCTGACTTTC.

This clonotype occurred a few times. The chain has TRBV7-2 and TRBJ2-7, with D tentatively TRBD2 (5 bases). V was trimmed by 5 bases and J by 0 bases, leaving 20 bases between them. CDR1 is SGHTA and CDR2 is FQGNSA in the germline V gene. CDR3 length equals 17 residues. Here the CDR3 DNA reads TGTGCCAGCAGCCCCCAAGGGAAGCGGCTTCACTCCTACGAGCAGTACTTC. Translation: CASSPQGKRLHSYEQYF.

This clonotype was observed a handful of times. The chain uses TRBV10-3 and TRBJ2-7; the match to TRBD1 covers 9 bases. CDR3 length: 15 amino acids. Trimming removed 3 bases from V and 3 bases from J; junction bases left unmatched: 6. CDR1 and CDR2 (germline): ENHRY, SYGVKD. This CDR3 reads CAISDQTGGLYEQYF. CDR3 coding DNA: TGTGCCATCAGTGATCAGACAGGGGGACTCTACGAGCAGTACTTC.

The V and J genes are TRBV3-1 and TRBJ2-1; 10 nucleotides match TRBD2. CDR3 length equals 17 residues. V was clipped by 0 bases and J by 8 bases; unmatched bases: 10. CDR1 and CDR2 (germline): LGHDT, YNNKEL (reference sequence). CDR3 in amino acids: CASSQDLAGLAGDEQFF. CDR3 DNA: TGTGCCAGCAGCCAAGATTTGGCCGGTCTAGCGGGAGATGAGCAGTTCTTC.

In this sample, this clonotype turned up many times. The CDR3 region is CSASDTAYEQYF. In DNA form, the CDR3 reads TGCAGTGCTAGCGACACAGCCTACGAGCAGTACTTC. The V and J genes are TRBV20-1 and TRBJ2-7; D is undetermined. V lost 3 bases and J lost 2, with 8 bases in between. Germline CDR1 and CDR2: DFQATT and SNEGSKA (reference sequence). The CDR3 loop spans 12 amino acids.

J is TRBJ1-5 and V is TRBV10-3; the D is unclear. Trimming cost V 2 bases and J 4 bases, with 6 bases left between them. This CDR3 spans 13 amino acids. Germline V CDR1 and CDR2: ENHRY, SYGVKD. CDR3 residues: CAISEEKNQPQHF. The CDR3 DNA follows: TGTGCCATCAGTGAGGAGAAAAATCAGCCCCAGCATTTT.

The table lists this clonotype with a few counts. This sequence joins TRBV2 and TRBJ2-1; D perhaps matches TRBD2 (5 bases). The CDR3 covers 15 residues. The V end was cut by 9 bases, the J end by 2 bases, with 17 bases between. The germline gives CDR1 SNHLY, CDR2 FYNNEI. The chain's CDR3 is CARRSADPTYNEQFF. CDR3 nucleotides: TGTGCCAGACGATCAGCGGATCCCACCTACAATGAGCAGTTCTTC.